A selection of T cell receptor beta chains follows, all from one sample in a study of T cell responses to AZD1222 COVID-19 vaccine. Sequenced by immunoSEQ multiplex PCR; TCRdb stores in-frame clones only, minus some. This repertoire shows under 150,000 clones, approximately 90% found once; its top ten account for around 2.8%. The specimen comprised peripheral blood, sampled on day 0 of MenACWY control vaccination. All receptors come from an adult in good health. The CDR3 runs from the conserved cysteine through the conserved F or W. A D gene is named only where the DNA matches it firmly. Clone size appears in some rows only: once, few, many, or a class for an expanded clone.

j_call | d_call | clone_size | v_call | cdr3_aa | cdr3_nt
TRBJ2-7 | . | . | TRBV19 | CASSNRDSFAEQYF | TGTGCCAGTAGTAACCGGGACTCCTTCGCCGAGCAGTACTTC
TRBJ1-1 | . | . | TRBV7-2 | CASTLGHINTEAFF | TGTGCCAGCACCTTGGGACATATCAACACTGAAGCTTTCTTT
TRBJ2-1 | . | . | TRBV7-9 | CASSQSDEQFF | TGTGCCAGCAGCCAGAGCGATGAGCAGTTCTTC
TRBJ2-5 | . | . | TRBV3-1/TRBV3-2 | CASSQSLGGAETQYF | TGTGCCAGCAGCCAGTCCCTCGGTGGGGCGGAGACCCAGTACTTC
TRBJ2-3 | TRBD2 | . | TRBV19 | CASSLPVFGGTDTQYF | TGTGCCAGTAGCCTACCTGTTTTCGGGGGGACAGATACGCAGTATTTT
TRBJ1-3 | . | . | TRBV27 | CASSLQGGNTIYF | TGTGCCAGCAGTTTACAGGGGGGAAACACCATATATTTT
TRBJ1-4 | . | . | TRBV11-2 | CASSLIRGQGANEKLFF | TGTGCCAGCAGCTTGATCCGGGGCCAAGGGGCTAATGAAAAACTGTTTTTT
TRBJ2-1 | . | . | TRBV30 | CAWRPTYNEQFF | TGTGCCTGGAGGCCTACTTACAATGAGCAGTTCTTC
TRBJ2-7 | TRBD2 | . | TRBV29-1 | CSVEGRGTGNEQYF | TGCAGCGTTGAAGGGCGGGGGACGGGGAACGAGCAGTACTTC
TRBJ2-3 | . | . | TRBV21-1 | CASSRQLAGGRVDTQYF | TGTGCCAGCAGCAGACAACTAGCGGGGGGCCGTGTAGATACGCAGTATTTT
TRBJ2-3 | . | . | TRBV7-9 | CASSLAGIDTQYF | TGTGCCAGCAGCTTAGCTGGAATAGATACGCAGTATTTT
TRBJ1-1 | . | . | TRBV2 | CASSEGQLTEAFF | TGTGCCAGCAGTGAAGGACAGTTAACTGAAGCTTTCTTT
TRBJ1-1 | . | . | TRBV2 | CASGGGLRTEAFF | TGTGCCAGTGGGGGGGGGTTACGCACTGAAGCTTTCTTT
TRBJ1-1 | . | . | TRBV11-2 | CASSLAPAMNTEAFF | TGTGCCAGCAGCTTAGCTCCAGCTATGAACACTGAAGCTTTCTTT
TRBJ2-7 | . | few | TRBV4-1 | CASSPTRGQVYEQYF | TGCGCCAGCAGCCCGACAAGGGGTCAAGTCTACGAGCAGTACTTC
TRBJ2-7 | TRBD2 | . | TRBV29-1 | CSVVRTSGSYEQYF | TGCAGCGTTGTTAGGACTAGCGGCTCCTACGAGCAGTACTTC
TRBJ1-1 | . | . | TRBV18 | CASSSFREEAFF | TGTGCCAGCTCATCCTTTCGGGAAGAAGCTTTCTTT
TRBJ2-1 | . | . | TRBV6-5 | CACGAHPMYNEQFF | TGTGCCTGCGGGGCCCACCCCATGTACAATGAGCAGTTCTTC
TRBJ2-5 | TRBD1 | . | TRBV27 | CASSDRGNYQETQYF | TGTGCCAGCAGTGACAGGGGAAATTACCAAGAGACCCAGTACTTC
TRBJ1-2 | . | . | TRBV6-6 | CASSRRGGTNYGYTF | TGTGCCAGCAGCCGCCGGGGGGGAACTAACTATGGCTACACCTTC
TRBJ1-1 | . | . | TRBV5-1 | CASSGDGNTEAFF | TGCGCCAGCAGCGGGGACGGGAACACTGAAGCTTTCTTT
TRBJ2-7 | TRBD1 | . | TRBV13 | CASSSGTDSYEQYF | TGTGCCAGCAGCTCGGGGACAGACAGCTACGAGCAGTACTTC
TRBJ2-7 | TRBD1 | . | TRBV27 | CASSDRGQGIYEQYF | TGTGCCAGCAGTGACCGGGGACAGGGGATCTACGAGCAGTACTTC
TRBJ2-5 | TRBD1 | . | TRBV5-1 | CASSPGQEPSETQYF | TGCGCCAGCAGCCCAGGACAGGAACCATCGGAGACCCAGTACTTC
TRBJ2-1 | . | . | TRBV11-2 | CASSGNRVYNEQFF | TGTGCCAGCTCAGGCAACCGGGTCTACAATGAGCAGTTCTTC
TRBJ1-2 | TRBD1 | . | TRBV27 | CASRPTGDYGYTF | TGTGCCAGCAGGCCAACAGGGGACTATGGCTACACCTTC
TRBJ2-1 | . | . | TRBV4-2 | CASSQEYGVGEVWQFF | TGTGCCAGCAGCCAAGAATACGGGGTGGGCGAGGTATGGCAGTTCTTC
TRBJ2-7 | . | . | TRBV3-1/TRBV3-2 | CASSQLDSSEQYF | TGTGCCAGCAGCCAACTAGACTCGAGCGAGCAGTACTTC
TRBJ2-1 | . | few | TRBV5-1 | CASSLVSRSSYNEQFF | TGCGCCAGCAGCTTGGTGTCCAGGAGCTCCTACAATGAGCAGTTCTTC
TRBJ2-7 | . | . | TRBV7-9 | CASSLELGPYEQYF | TGTGCCAGCAGCTTAGAGTTAGGGCCCTACGAGCAGTACTTC
TRBJ2-1 | . | . | TRBV24-1 | CATNRGGSYNEQFF | TGTGCCACCAACAGGGGGGGCTCCTACAATGAGCAGTTCTTC
TRBJ2-3 | . | . | TRBV5-5 | CASSLEPTDTQYF | TGTGCCAGCAGCTTGGAACCTACAGATACGCAGTATTTT
TRBJ2-1 | . | . | TRBV24-1 | CATSDSPINEQFF | TGTGCCACCAGTGACTCCCCCATCAATGAGCAGTTCTTC
TRBJ2-3 | TRBD2 | . | TRBV4-2 | CASSQNLAGGSHGTQYF | TGTGCCAGCAGCCAAAATCTAGCGGGGGGGTCACATGGTACGCAGTATTTT
TRBJ1-1 | TRBD1 | . | TRBV5-1 | CASSPRDRGQEAFF | TGCGCCAGCAGCCCAAGGGACAGGGGGCAGGAAGCTTTCTTT
TRBJ2-2 | . | . | TRBV11-3 | CASSSGDSPNTGELFF | TGTGCCAGCAGCTCCGGGGACTCACCGAACACCGGGGAGCTGTTTTTT
TRBJ2-7 | TRBD1 | . | TRBV6-5 | CASRAERGLHYEQYF | TGTGCCAGCAGGGCTGAGAGGGGGCTCCACTACGAGCAGTACTTC
TRBJ2-1 | TRBD2 | . | TRBV6-5 | CASSRLAGSEQFF | TGTGCCAGCAGTCGACTAGCGGGAAGTGAGCAGTTCTTC
TRBJ2-7 | . | . | TRBV24-1 | CATRRGEAYEQYF | TGTGCCACCCGGAGAGGGGAAGCGTACGAGCAGTACTTC
TRBJ2-2 | TRBD1 | . | TRBV27 | CASSSGTGGNTGELFF | TGTGCCAGCAGTTCTGGGACAGGGGGCAACACCGGGGAGCTGTTTTTT
TRBJ1-2 | TRBD1 | . | TRBV19 | CASSPTPGQGAYNYGYTF | TGTGCCAGTAGTCCTACTCCGGGACAGGGGGCGTATAACTATGGCTACACCTTC
TRBJ2-5 | TRBD2 | . | TRBV4-1 | CASSQVYREGETQYF | TGCGCCAGCAGCCAAGTTTATAGGGAGGGAGAGACCCAGTACTTC
TRBJ2-1 | . | . | TRBV27 | CASSLSNSYNEQFF | TGTGCCAGCAGTTTATCGAACAGCTACAATGAGCAGTTCTTC
TRBJ1-1 | . | . | TRBV9 | CASSVGATEAFF | TGTGCCAGCAGCGTAGGGGCAACTGAAGCTTTCTTT
TRBJ1-4 | TRBD1 | . | TRBV25-1 | CASSLTGSTNEKLFF | TGTGCCAGCAGCCTGACAGGGTCAACTAATGAAAAACTGTTTTTT
TRBJ2-1 | . | . | TRBV7-9 | CASSALAAYAYNEQFF | TGTGCCAGCAGCGCCCTAGCCGCCTACGCCTACAATGAGCAGTTCTTC
TRBJ2-5 | . | . | TRBV2 | CASSFRYQETQYF | TGTGCCAGCAGTTTCAGGTACCAAGAGACCCAGTACTTC
TRBJ1-4 | . | once | TRBV6-5 | CASGRVGEKLFF | TGTGCCTCAGGAAGGGTTGGTGAAAAACTGTTTTTT
TRBJ1-2 | TRBD1 | . | TRBV24-1 | CATSDPGQHGKTF | TGTGCCACCAGTGACCCGGGACAGCACGGAAAAACCTTC
TRBJ1-1 | . | . | TRBV19 | CASNPVTNTEAFF | TGTGCCAGTAACCCCGTAACGAACACTGAAGCTTTCTTT
TRBJ2-3 | . | . | TRBV24-1 | CATSDPSTDTQYF | TGTGCCACCAGTGATCCGAGCACAGATACGCAGTATTTT
TRBJ1-4 | . | . | TRBV4-1 | CASSQPDYWEKLFF | TGCGCCAGCAGCCAACCGGACTATTGGGAAAAACTGTTTTTT
TRBJ2-3 | TRBD1 | . | TRBV19 | CASTRTGDTQYF | TGTGCCAGTACCCGGACAGGCGATACGCAGTATTTT
TRBJ2-3 | . | . | TRBV7-9 | CASSYISRFTDTQYF | TGTGCCAGCAGCTACATTAGCAGATTCACAGATACGCAGTATTTT